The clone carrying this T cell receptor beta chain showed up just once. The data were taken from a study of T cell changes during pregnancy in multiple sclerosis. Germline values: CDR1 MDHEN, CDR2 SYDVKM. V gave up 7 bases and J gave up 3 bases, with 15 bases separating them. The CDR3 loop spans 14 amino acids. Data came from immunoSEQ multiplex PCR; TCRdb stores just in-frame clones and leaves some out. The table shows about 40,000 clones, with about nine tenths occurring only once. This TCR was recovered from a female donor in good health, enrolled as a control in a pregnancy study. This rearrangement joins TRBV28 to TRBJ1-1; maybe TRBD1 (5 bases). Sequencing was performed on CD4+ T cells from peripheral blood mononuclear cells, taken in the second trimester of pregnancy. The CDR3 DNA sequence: TGTGCCAGCACCCTAGGCGGGGACGACACTGAAGCTTTCTTT. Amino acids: CASTLGGDDTEAFF.